A selection of T cell receptor beta chains follows, all from one sample in a study of T cell responses to AZD1222 COVID-19 vaccine. Profiling relied on immunoSEQ multiplex PCR, and the TCRdb table lists in-frame clones only, not all of them. The sample lists roughly 160,000 clones, roughly 85% seen once, with 0.85% to 1.2% in the top ten. Material: peripheral blood, obtained 28 days after the second AZD1222 dose. The receptors were gathered from an adult who received the AZD1222 COVID-19 vaccine. CDR3s include the opening cysteine and the closing phenylalanine or tryptophan. The order of the fields is clone size, V gene, J gene, D gene, CDR3 protein, CDR3 DNA. A D gene is named only where the DNA matches it firmly. The size entry is marked missing in some rows and otherwise reads once, few, many or a size class.

-	TRBV4-3	TRBJ1-3	-	CASSQNTGSSGNTIYF	TGCGCCAGCAGCCAGAATACAGGGAGCTCTGGAAACACCATATATTTT
-	TRBV27	TRBJ2-3	-	CASTGSSGVDTQYF	TGTGCCAGCACCGGCTCCTCCGGGGTTGATACGCAGTATTTT
-	TRBV18	TRBJ1-5	-	CASSPGGAPGQPQHF	TGTGCCAGCTCTCCTGGGGGGGCCCCAGGTCAGCCCCAGCATTTT
-	TRBV6-5	TRBJ2-5	-	CASRRFGETQYF	TGTGCCAGCAGACGATTCGGAGAGACCCAGTACTTC
-	TRBV12-5	TRBJ1-2	TRBD1	CASGLVTGTAF	TGTGCTAGTGGTTTGGTAACCGGGACAGCCTTC
-	TRBV6-2/TRBV6-3	TRBJ2-1	-	CASSYVTEQFF	TGTGCCAGCAGTTACGTAACTGAGCAGTTCTTC
-	TRBV10-3	TRBJ1-5	-	CASRDGYSNQPQHF	TGTGCCAGTCGGGACGGTTATAGCAATCAGCCCCAGCATTTT
-	TRBV6-6	TRBJ2-5	-	CASSPEVNQYF	TGTGCCAGCAGCCCGGAGGTGAACCAGTACTTC
-	TRBV19	TRBJ1-1	-	CASSRDGRGYTEAFF	TGTGCCAGTAGTAGGGACGGAAGGGGATACACTGAAGCTTTCTTT
-	TRBV19	TRBJ1-2	-	CASSRFDPSSDYGYTF	TGTGCCAGTAGTCGGTTCGACCCCTCGTCGGACTATGGCTACACCTTC
-	TRBV21-1	TRBJ1-2	-	CASSKIGAGAPHGYTF	TGTGCCAGCAGCAAAATAGGGGCAGGGGCGCCCCATGGCTACACCTTC
-	TRBV5-4	TRBJ1-4	TRBD1	CASSLSGGTTNEKLFF	TGTGCCAGCAGCTTGTCAGGGGGGACCACTAATGAAAAACTGTTTTTT
-	TRBV5-6	TRBJ2-7	-	CASSLDGDYEQYF	TGTGCCAGCAGCTTGGACGGGGACTACGAGCAGTACTTC
-	TRBV2	TRBJ2-2	-	CASSWTMVDTGELFF	TGTGCCAGCAGCTGGACTATGGTCGACACCGGGGAGCTGTTTTTT
-	TRBV6-5	TRBJ2-2	-	CASSSRILGLGGELFF	TGTGCCAGCAGTTCCCGAATCCTAGGATTGGGCGGGGAGCTGTTTTTT
-	TRBV18	TRBJ2-3	-	CASSPPVADTQYF	TGTGCCAGCTCACCTCCGGTGGCAGATACGCAGTATTTT
-	TRBV5-1	TRBJ2-3	-	CASSLTPLRGSTDTQYF	TGCGCCAGCAGCTTGACCCCCCTCAGGGGCAGCACAGATACGCAGTATTTT
-	TRBV5-5	TRBJ1-6	-	CASSLRRSGGVSPLHF	TGTGCCAGCAGCTTAAGACGTTCGGGGGGAGTCTCACCCCTCCACTTT
-	TRBV21-1	TRBJ1-2	-	CASFQGDTGWGYTF	TGTGCCAGCTTCCAGGGGGACACCGGTTGGGGCTACACCTTC
-	TRBV4-2	TRBJ2-7	-	CASSPQWEGAYEQYF	TGTGCCAGCAGCCCCCAATGGGAGGGGGCGTACGAGCAGTACTTC
-	TRBV10-3	TRBJ2-1	TRBD1	CATRQGWGHGGDEQFF	TGTGCCACCAGACAGGGTTGGGGTCACGGCGGCGATGAGCAGTTCTTC
-	TRBV11-2	TRBJ1-5	-	CASSLQNSNQPQHF	TGTGCCAGCAGCTTACAGAATAGCAATCAGCCCCAGCATTTT
-	TRBV5-4	TRBJ1-1	-	CASSVGGGPEAFF	TGTGCCAGCAGCGTCGGGGGGGGCCCTGAAGCTTTCTTT
-	TRBV9	TRBJ2-2	TRBD1	CASSVGVWQGVNTGELFF	TGTGCCAGCAGCGTAGGGGTATGGCAGGGGGTGAACACCGGGGAGCTGTTTTTT
-	TRBV6-2/TRBV6-3	TRBJ2-7	TRBD2	CASSPLVTSGATYEQYF	TGTGCCAGCAGTCCGCTCGTGACTAGCGGGGCGACCTACGAGCAGTACTTC
-	TRBV7-9	TRBJ2-7	-	CASSLGSYEQYF	TGTGCCAGCAGCTTAGGGTCCTACGAGCAGTACTTC
-	TRBV18	TRBJ1-5	TRBD1	CASSPGTGELVAQHF	TGTGCCAGCTCACCGGGGACAGGGGAACTGGTAGCCCAGCATTTT
once	TRBV2	TRBJ1-2	-	CASDNYRDSGYTF	TGTGCCAGCGACAATTACAGGGACTCTGGCTACACCTTC